This T cell receptor (beta chain) was sequenced in a study of monozygotic twins with inflammatory bowel disease. Study findings and constraints: People with IBD had fewer clonotypes in common with others than healthy twins did, especially with disease activity.

As to this clonotype: What it binds is unknown.

Researchers used template switching to add UMIs featuring a 6-nucleotide sample barcode. TCRdb re-analyzed the 5' RACE reads; it lists each CDR3 protein once, without DNA. The sample has over 200,000 distinct CDR3 sequences, and its top ten clones hold around 7.7%. Germline CDR1 MNHEY, CDR2 SVGAGI. This CDR3 is built from 11 residues. The source is a human donor with ulcerative colitis or Crohn's disease, or a healthy co-twin of an affected twin (not recorded which). Sequences were obtained from blood. The rearrangement links TRBV6-5 to TRBJ2-1; with no DNA, the TCRdb D assignment of TRBD1 cannot be verified. The CDR3 protein is CASTSGDEQFF.